This record looks at one T cell receptor (beta chain) sequence and its context. This clone was observed once. No antigen is known for it. Base qualities are not recorded, but no much larger clone differs from it by a single base. TCRbeta CDR3 regions were amplified from genomic DNA by means of the immunoSEQ Assay, a bias-controlled multiplex PCR. The original methods were these. The number of nucleated cells in each sample was estimated from the amplification of reference gene primers within the assay. To quantify the absolute abundance of each unique TCRbeta CDR3 rearrangement, sequence reads were collapsed and filtered. For each sample, productive Simpson clonality was calculated as the square root of Simpson's diversity index over productive rearrangements. The table comes from immuneACCESS by way of TCRdb, which keeps in-frame sequences with V and J called. Part of the clones is missing from these tables; in studies checked, under half for an unresolved V gene and the rest for unknown reasons. V, J and clone size are taken as reported in that table, and D and trimming were inferred from the DNA itself. For this sample there are 65,000 to 95,000 clones; around nine tenths appear just once. Of the sample, 8.3% falls within the top ten clones.

This record belongs to a study of blood T cell repertoires in COVID-19 (TCRdb year 2020). For context, the study as a whole: The collaborator samples originated in the United States, Italy and Spain and spanned the acute and convalescent phases of COVID-19. The sample metadata nearly always contained a de-identified subject ID, COVID-19 status, age in years and sex. The samples were drawn from two sources: the first 160 participants of the ongoing ImmuneRACE study, and 1,254 subjects contributed by 6 global collaborators. Where available, HLA class I and class II types were taken from metadata supplied by the sample provider and were not determined by assay-based typing. The repertoires were made available in a free public database intended to serve as a resource for research on the immune response to SARS-CoV-2. Subjects who had been exposed to COVID-19, were actively infected with it, or had recovered from it provided the deeply sampled blood TCRbeta repertoires that made up the dataset. The material from the prospective study consisted of cDNA or gDNA derived from T cells, B-cell-depleted T cells, or PBMCs.

Findings and caveats that apply to the study as a whole: The quantity of clinical and demographic metadata differed by source and by participant and was supplied without curation.

The CDR3 numbers 16 residues from cysteine through phenylalanine. CDR3 DNA only is kept here, 48 bases in frame from base 1. The germline V gene (reference sequence) provides CDR1 SEHNR and CDR2 FQNEAQ. Clipping removes 4 bases from V and 9 bases from J, with 12 as the unmatched junction base count. Whole blood was collected in K2EDTA tubes by collaborating institutions according to the institutions' own protocols. For TCRbeta analysis, collaborators shipped samples as frozen whole blood, isolated PBMCs, or DNA extracted from either of those sample types. The rearrangement combines TRBV7-9 with TRBJ2-1; 10 central nucleotides agree with TRBD1. The receptor was isolated from a man younger than 40 with acute or convalescent COVID-19. The material sequenced was peripheral blood. Here the CDR3 is given as CASSSSGTGVLFEQFF. The DNA sequence is given as TGTGCCAGCAGCTCGTCCGGGACAGGGGTTCTTTTTGAGCAGTTCTTC.